What follows is one T cell receptor beta chain and its context. CDR3 length: 15 amino acids. Between the trimmed V and J ends, which lost 3 bases and 2 bases, there was a span of 13 bases. In germline, CDR1 is SGHTA, CDR2 FQGNSA. This entry belongs to a study of preoperative IRX-2 immunotherapy in early breast cancer. Treatment reported: preoperative locoregional IRX-2 cytokine immunotherapy. Patients received preoperative, locoregional IRX-2 cytokine immunotherapy in a phase Ib study. Profiling relied on immunoSEQ multiplex PCR, and the TCRdb table lists in-frame clones only, not all of them. The top ten clones hold about 1.8% of a sample with over 60,000 clones, approximately 93% of them seen once.

This clonotype was sampled from a human donor with breast cancer. The sample was collected from a patient treated with IRX-2 immunotherapy. The chain uses TRBV7-2 and TRBJ1-2; D unresolved. Here the CDR3 reads CASSFVRDENYGYTF. In DNA form, the CDR3 reads TGTGCCAGCAGCTTTGTTAGAGACGAAAACTATGGCTACACCTTC.